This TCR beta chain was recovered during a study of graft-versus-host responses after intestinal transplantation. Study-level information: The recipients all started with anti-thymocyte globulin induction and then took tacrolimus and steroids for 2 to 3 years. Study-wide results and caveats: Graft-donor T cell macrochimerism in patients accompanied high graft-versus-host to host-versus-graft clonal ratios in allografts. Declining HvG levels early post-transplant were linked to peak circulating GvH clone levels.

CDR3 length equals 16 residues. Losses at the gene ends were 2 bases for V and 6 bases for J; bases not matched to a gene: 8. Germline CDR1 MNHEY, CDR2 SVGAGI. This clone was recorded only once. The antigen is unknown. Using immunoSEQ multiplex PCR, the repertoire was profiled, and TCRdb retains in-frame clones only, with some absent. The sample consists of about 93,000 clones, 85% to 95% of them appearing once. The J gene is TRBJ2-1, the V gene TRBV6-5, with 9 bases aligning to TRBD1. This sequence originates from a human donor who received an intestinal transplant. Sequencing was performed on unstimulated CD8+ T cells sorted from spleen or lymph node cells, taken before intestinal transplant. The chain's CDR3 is CASSYGVATGGNEQFF. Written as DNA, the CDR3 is TGTGCCAGCAGTTACGGCGTAGCGACAGGGGGCAATGAGCAGTTCTTC.